This T cell receptor beta chain was found in a study of T cell responses to AZD1222 COVID-19 vaccine. General observations from the study: Recipients of two AZD1222 doses showed rising Spike-specific TCR breadth and depth.

The protocol was immunoSEQ multiplex PCR, while the TCRdb copy is restricted to in-frame clones and leaves out a portion. Among 100,000 to 150,000 clones listed, roughly 90% were seen once. Concerning this clone: Its antigen remains unidentified.

Looked up from germline, CDR1 is MDHEN and CDR2 is SYDVKM. With 8 bases removed from V and 1 base from J, the gap between germline ends came to 0 bases. CDR3 length: 10 residues. The sample consisted of peripheral blood, taken on day 0 of AZD1222 vaccination. This clonotype was obtained from an adult in good health. V and J are TRBV28 and TRBJ1-3; no reliable D call. CDR3 nucleotides: TGTGCCAGCTCTGGAAACACCATATATTTT. Translated: CASSGNTIYF.